This T cell receptor (beta chain) comes out of a study of graft-versus-host responses after intestinal transplantation. Across the study: Recipients underwent multivisceral, liver-intestinal, or isolated intestinal transplants. Recipients across the board were started on anti-thymocyte globulin induction, then kept on tacrolimus and steroids for about three years. Notes on the study in general: Investigators detected GvH clones in recipient marrow, with some emerging earlier in ileum or blood. An association linked early post-transplant HvG declines with peak circulating GvH clone levels.

Germline CDR1 and CDR2: MNHEY and SMNVEV (reference sequence). CDR3 length: 17 amino acids. The V gene end was trimmed by 4 bases and the J gene end by 1 base; junction bases not matched to a gene: 12. Repertoires were generated with immunoSEQ multiplex PCR, while TCRdb's copy carries only in-frame clones and drops some. This repertoire shows tens of thousands of clones, approximately 96% found once; its top ten account for around 0.23%. About this clone itself: Antigen specificity is unknown.

This receptor was identified in a human donor who was the organ donor for an intestinal transplant. This chain uses TRBV27 with TRBJ1-1; 7 bases match TRBD1. The sequencing here drew on unstimulated CD8+ T cells sorted from spleen or lymph node cells, taken before transplant. CDR3 sequence: CASSSAQGQTPNTEAFF. CDR3 DNA: TGTGCCAGCAGTTCAGCACAGGGACAGACCCCGAACACTGAAGCTTTCTTT.